The 5 T cell receptor beta chains below were found in one sample sequenced in a study of shared clonotypes between healthy human individuals (dated by TCRdb to 2018 to 2020). Libraries were prepared through the immunoSEQ multiplex PCR assay. Sourced from immuneACCESS, this table was stored by TCRdb with only in-frame sequences that have V and J called. A share of the clones is absent; for the studies checked, an unresolved V gene accounts for under half, and the remainder has no known explanation. This sample lists about 2,100,000 clones; about 92% were detected once. Approximately 1.7% of the sample goes to the ten largest clones. For the CD8 naive samples, CD45RO-negative cells were positively selected for CCR7, yielding a CD45RA+CCR7+ population from which TemRA cells were excluded. Sequencing used naive CD8+ T cells from PBMCs. The label giving this sample's cell subset or site can be read as: CD45RA+CCR7+. These receptors all stem from a man aged 18 to 30 in good health. Some clones in this sample may be carry-over from other donors' samples.

V usage is TRBV10-2 and J usage is TRBJ1-2; D is possibly TRBD1 (6 bases). The CDR3 loop spans 14 amino acids. Germline V lookup: CDR1 WSHSY, CDR2 SAAADI. The V gene lost 6 bases and the J gene lost 7 bases, with 18 bases spanning the gap. The CDR3 DNA is TGCGCCAGCAGCGCCCTCAGGGGAGCTGGTGGCTACACCTTC. Protein sequence: CASSALRGAGGYTF.

The rearrangement joins TRBV6-1 to TRBJ2-1; a weak D match, TRBD2 (5 bases). V dropped 7 bases and J dropped 4 bases, with 11 bases sitting between them. Per germline, CDR1 MNHNS and CDR2 SASEGT. There are 13 residues in the CDR3. The CDR3: CASNRPGYNEQFF. The CDR3, as DNA: TGTGCCAGCAACCGTCCGGGATACAATGAGCAGTTCTTC.

V is TRBV4-3 and J is TRBJ2-1; 9 bases fit TRBD2. The germline CDR1 and CDR2 sequences are LGHNA and YSLEER. V was pared by 4 bases and J by 4 bases, with 23 bases of the junction left unmatched. This CDR3 region has 21 residues. CDR3 DNA sequence: TGCGCCAGCAGCCCGGAGCCCCGCAGGAGCCTAGCGGGACGGGGTTACAATGAGCAGTTCTTC. It is translated as CASSPEPRRSLAGRGYNEQFF.

The J gene is TRBJ2-6, the V gene TRBV30; 7 bases match TRBD1. The CDR3 has 18 residues. Germline assignment: CDR1 GTSNPN and CDR2 SVGIG (reference sequence). Trimming cost V 0 bases and J 0 bases; bases outside gene matches: 8. For the CDR3, the DNA is TGTGCCTGGAGTGTCATCGGGACAGTTACCTCTGGGGCCAACGTCCTGACTTTC. Its translation: CAWSVIGTVTSGANVLTF. The full variable domain, in which reference TRBV30 and TRBJ2-6 provide the parts outside the CDR3, is SQTIHQWPATLVQPVGSPLSLECTVEGTSNPNLYWYRQAAGRGLQLLFYSVGIGQISSEVPQNLSASRPQDRQFILSSKKLLLSDSGFYLCAWSVIGTVTSGANVLTFGAGSRLTVL.

There are a few counts of this clone. This same CDR3 is encoded by further DNA sequences in the sample. The chain employs TRBV7-3 and TRBJ1-1; possibly TRBD1 for D (6 bases). Germline loops: CDR1 SGHTA, CDR2 FQGTGA. The CDR3 consists of 15 residues. V was cut by 1 base and J by 1 base, with 10 bases left in between. CDR3 nucleotide sequence: TGTGCCAGCAGCTTAAGTGGAGGGGGGAACACTGAAGCTTTCTTT. Protein sequence: CASSLSGGGNTEAFF. The whole variable domain, filled in from reference TRBV7-3 and TRBJ1-1, reads GAGVSQTPSNKVTEKGKYVELRCDPISGHTALYWYRQSLGQGPEFLIYFQGTGAADDSGLPNDRFFAVRPEGSVSTLKIQRTERGDSAVYLCASSLSGGGNTEAFFGQGTRLTVV.